A selection of T cell receptor beta chains follows, all from one sample in a study of CD8 T cells in ankylosing spondylitis. TCRdb independently ran MiXCR on the 5' RACE reads; one entry per CDR3 protein. Of over 700,000 distinct CDR3 sequences listed, around 20% are singletons. The sample consisted of blood, either unsorted or a sorted T cell fraction (not recorded which). These receptors originate from a male donor with ankylosing spondylitis. Each CDR3 is given with its conserved first and last residue. The D gene is left open where the match is weak. The size field is filled for only some rows; it gives once, few, many or a size class.

j_call clone_size d_call v_call cdr3_nt cdr3_aa
TRBJ2-3 few TRBD1 TRBV20-1 TGCAGTGTACAAGGGGACAGACAAACTATCACAGATACGCAGTATTTT CSVQGDRQTITDTQYF
TRBJ1-1 - - TRBV2 TGTGCCAGCAGGCAGGCCGGGACTGAAGCTTTCTTT CASRQAGTEAFF
TRBJ2-1 many - TRBV3-1 TGTGCCAGCAGCCAGGTGGGGTCGTCTTACAATGAGCAGTTCTTC CASSQVGSSYNEQFF
TRBJ1-3 - TRBD1 TRBV10-3 TGTGCCATCAGTGATCCAGGGGGGACTGGAAACACCATATATTTT CAISDPGGTGNTIYF
TRBJ1-1 few TRBD1 TRBV5-1 TGCGCCAGCAGCTTCCAACCACAGGGGTCGAACACTGAAGCTTTCTTT CASSFQPQGSNTEAFF
TRBJ1-3 few - TRBV29-1 TGCAGCGCCGCCCCTAATACGGGAAACACCATATATTTT CSAAPNTGNTIYF
TRBJ2-2 many TRBD1 TRBV5-1 TGCGCCAGCAGCCCCGACAGGGGCCACCCCAATTGGGGGGAGCTGTTTTTT CASSPDRGHPNWGELFF
TRBJ2-2 - TRBD1 TRBV7-9 TGTGCCAGCAGCCCAGGCGGACAGGGAGATACCGGGGAGCTGTTTTTT CASSPGGQGDTGELFF
TRBJ1-5 few - TRBV20-1 TGCAGTGCTAGAGTGTTTGGGGGGGCAGCGGGTCAGCCCCAGCATTTT CSARVFGGAAGQPQHF
TRBJ2-5 - - TRBV6-5 TGTGCCAGCAGTTACCGCGGGCTACACCAAGAGACCCAGTACTTC CASSYRGLHQETQYF
TRBJ1-2 few - TRBV5-1 TGCGCCAGCAGCTCCGCCGGGGCCAACTATGGCTACACCTTC CASSSAGANYGYTF
TRBJ2-7 - - TRBV7-2 TGTGCCAGCAGATGGGGAAATACCTACGAGCAGTACTTC CASRWGNTYEQYF
TRBJ2-1 - - TRBV12-3/TRBV12-4 TGTGCCAGCAGCCCACCAGGGGGGGTCCTAGGGTATGAGCAGTTCTTC CASSPPGGVLGYEQFF
TRBJ2-1 few - TRBV20-1 TGCAGTGCTAGAGGATCGGGCAACAATGAGCAGTTCTTC CSARGSGNNEQFF
TRBJ1-2 - - TRBV20-1 TGCAGTGCTAGTCTGACAGGAGTTAACTATGGCTACACCTTC CSASLTGVNYGYTF
TRBJ2-3 few TRBD2 TRBV2 TGTGCCACTTTAGCGGGAGGGAGCACAGATACGCAGTATTTT CATLAGGSTDTQYF
TRBJ2-3 - - TRBV5-1 TGCGCCAGCAGCTTGTGGGGCGGGAATCCAGATACGCAGTATTTT CASSLWGGNPDTQYF
TRBJ1-6 few - TRBV11-2 TGTGCCAGCAGCTATCTAACGGGGAGGAATTCACCCCTCCACTTT CASSYLTGRNSPLHF
TRBJ1-2 - - TRBV24-1 TGTGCCACCAGTGATTCCGGGCAGAGCCTCTATGGCTACACCTTC CATSDSGQSLYGYTF
TRBJ2-5 many - TRBV5-1 TGTGCCAGCAGTTTACCCGGGGAGACCCAGTACTTC CASSLPGETQYF
TRBJ1-2 many - TRBV12-3/TRBV12-4 TGTGCCAGCAGTCCAACGGACGGTATCACTAACTATGGCTACACCTTC CASSPTDGITNYGYTF
TRBJ1-2 - - TRBV29-1 TGCAGCGTTGAAGATGGGGTGCACTATGGCTACACCTTC CSVEDGVHYGYTF
TRBJ2-7 few TRBD2 TRBV6-1 TGTGCCAGCAGTCTTCTGGGACTAGCGGGAGAGCCCCTAGAGCAGTACTTC CASSLLGLAGEPLEQYF
TRBJ2-7 - - TRBV12-5 TGTGCTAGTGGCCACGGGCACCCTACCTACGAGCAGTACTTC CASGHGHPTYEQYF
TRBJ2-7 - - TRBV9 TGTGCCAGCAGCGTATATCAGGGACCCTCCTACGAGCAGTACTTC CASSVYQGPSYEQYF
TRBJ2-7 - - TRBV4-1 TGCGCCAGCAGCCAAGGGGGAGACCCCTCCTACGAGCAGTACTTC CASSQGGDPSYEQYF